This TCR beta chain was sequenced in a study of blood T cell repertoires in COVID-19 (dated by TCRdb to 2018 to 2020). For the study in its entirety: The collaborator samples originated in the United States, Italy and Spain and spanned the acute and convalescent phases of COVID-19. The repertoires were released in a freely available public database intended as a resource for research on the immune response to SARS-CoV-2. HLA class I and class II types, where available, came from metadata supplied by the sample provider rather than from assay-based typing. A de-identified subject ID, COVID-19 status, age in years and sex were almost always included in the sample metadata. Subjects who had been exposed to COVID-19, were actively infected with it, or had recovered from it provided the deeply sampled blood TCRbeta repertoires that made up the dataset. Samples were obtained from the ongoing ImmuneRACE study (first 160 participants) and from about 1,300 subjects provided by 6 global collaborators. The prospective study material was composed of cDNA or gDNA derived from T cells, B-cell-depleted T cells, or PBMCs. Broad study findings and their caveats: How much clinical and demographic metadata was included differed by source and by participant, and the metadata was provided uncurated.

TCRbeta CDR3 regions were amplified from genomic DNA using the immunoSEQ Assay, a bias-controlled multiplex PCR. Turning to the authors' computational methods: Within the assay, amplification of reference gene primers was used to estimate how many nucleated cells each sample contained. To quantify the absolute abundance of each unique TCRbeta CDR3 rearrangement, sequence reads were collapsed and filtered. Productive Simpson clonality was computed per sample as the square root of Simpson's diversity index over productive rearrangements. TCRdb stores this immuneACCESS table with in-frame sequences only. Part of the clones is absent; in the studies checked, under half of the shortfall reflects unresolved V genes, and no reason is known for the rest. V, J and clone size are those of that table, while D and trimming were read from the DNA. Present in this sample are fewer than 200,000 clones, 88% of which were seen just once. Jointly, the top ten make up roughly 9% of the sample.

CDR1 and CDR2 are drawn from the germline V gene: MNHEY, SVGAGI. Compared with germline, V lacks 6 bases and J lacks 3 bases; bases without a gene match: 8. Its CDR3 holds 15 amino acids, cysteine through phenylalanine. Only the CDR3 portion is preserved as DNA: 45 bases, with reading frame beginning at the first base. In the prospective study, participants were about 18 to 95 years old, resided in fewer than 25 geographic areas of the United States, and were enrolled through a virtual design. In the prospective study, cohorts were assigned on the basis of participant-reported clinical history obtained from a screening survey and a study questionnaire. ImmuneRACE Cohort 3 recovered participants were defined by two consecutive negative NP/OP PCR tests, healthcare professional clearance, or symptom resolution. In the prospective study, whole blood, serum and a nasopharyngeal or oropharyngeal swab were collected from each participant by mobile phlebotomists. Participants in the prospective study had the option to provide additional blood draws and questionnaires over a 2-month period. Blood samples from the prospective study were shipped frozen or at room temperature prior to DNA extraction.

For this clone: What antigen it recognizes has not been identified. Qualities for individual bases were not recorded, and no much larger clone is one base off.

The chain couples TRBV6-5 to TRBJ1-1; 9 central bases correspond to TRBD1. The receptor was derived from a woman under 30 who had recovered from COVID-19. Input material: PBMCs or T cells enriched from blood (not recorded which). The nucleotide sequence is TGTGCCAGCAGGTTACTGGACAGGGGATACACTGAAGCTTTCTTT. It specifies CASRLLDRGYTEAFF.